The subject of this entry is one TCR beta chain. Its antigen remains unknown. CDR3 length: 14 amino acids. V lost 7 bases to trimming and J lost 5 bases, with 17 bases between them. Germline CDR1 ENHRY, CDR2 SYGVKD. The sample is drawn from a study of shared clonotypes between healthy human individuals. Study-level points and caveats: The generation probabilities recorded for non-shared clonotypes fell below those of clonotypes shared by all four donors. Some naive CD4 clonotypes, approximately 4.5%, turned up in common across a few donors. The sole specimen, blood, was sampled, and tissue repertoires likely differ.

An even split of each subset's genomic DNA across several immunoSEQ plates was performed. The protocol was immunoSEQ multiplex PCR, while the TCRdb copy is restricted to in-frame clones and leaves out a portion. The table includes about 2,500,000 clones, around 94% detected once. Sequences were obtained from naive CD4+ T cells sorted from blood. Subset denoted: CD45RA+ positively selected. V and J are TRBV10-3 and TRBJ2-5; TRBD1 might be the D (5 bases). The receptor's source is a young man in good health. Written as DNA, the CDR3 is TGTGCCATCAAGCAGGGCACCTTGACGGAGACCCAGTACTTC. Its translation: CAIKQGTLTETQYF.